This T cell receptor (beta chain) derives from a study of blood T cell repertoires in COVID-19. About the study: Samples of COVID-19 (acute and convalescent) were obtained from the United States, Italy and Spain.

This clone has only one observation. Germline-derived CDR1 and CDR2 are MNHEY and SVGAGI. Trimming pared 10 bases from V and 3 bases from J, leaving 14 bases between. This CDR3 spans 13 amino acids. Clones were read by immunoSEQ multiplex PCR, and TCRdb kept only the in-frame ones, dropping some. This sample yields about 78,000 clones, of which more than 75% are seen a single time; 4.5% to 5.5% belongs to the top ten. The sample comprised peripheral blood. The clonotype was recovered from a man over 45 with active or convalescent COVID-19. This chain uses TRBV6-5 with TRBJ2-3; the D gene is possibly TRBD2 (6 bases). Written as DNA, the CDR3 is TGTGCCACCCGGGGGAGTTGGACAGATACGCAGTATTTT. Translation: CATRGSWTDTQYF.